This T cell receptor (beta chain) was found in a study of shared clonotypes between healthy human individuals. This clone appeared once. Germline assignment: CDR1 SGHRS and CDR2 YFSETQ. The CDR3 has 15 amino acids. Trimming removed 2 bases from V and 6 bases from J; junction bases left unmatched: 7. Libraries were prepared by immunoSEQ multiplex PCR; TCRdb keeps only in-frame clonotypes and omits some of them. The profile shows approximately 460,000 clones, more than 70% of them singletons. The sample consisted of PBMCs. J is TRBJ2-1 and V is TRBV5-1; 8 bases match TRBD2. This clonotype was sampled from a woman in her thirties or forties in good health. Some clones in this sample may be carry-over from other donors' samples. This CDR3 is CASSLNSGTGNEQFF. For the CDR3, the DNA is TGCGCCAGCAGCTTAAATAGCGGGACCGGCAATGAGCAGTTCTTC.